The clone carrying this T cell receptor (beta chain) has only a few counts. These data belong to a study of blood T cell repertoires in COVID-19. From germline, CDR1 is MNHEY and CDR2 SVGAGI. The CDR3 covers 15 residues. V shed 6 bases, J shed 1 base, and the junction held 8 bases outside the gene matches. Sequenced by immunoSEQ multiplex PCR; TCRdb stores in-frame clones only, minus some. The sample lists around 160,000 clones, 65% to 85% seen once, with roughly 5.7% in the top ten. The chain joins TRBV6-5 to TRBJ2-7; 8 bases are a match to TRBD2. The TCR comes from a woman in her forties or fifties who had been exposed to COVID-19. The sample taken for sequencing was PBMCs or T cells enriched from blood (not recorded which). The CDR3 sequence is CASSRKRGPSYEQYF. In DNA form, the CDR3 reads TGTGCCAGCAGCCGGAAGCGGGGGCCTTCCTACGAGCAGTACTTC.